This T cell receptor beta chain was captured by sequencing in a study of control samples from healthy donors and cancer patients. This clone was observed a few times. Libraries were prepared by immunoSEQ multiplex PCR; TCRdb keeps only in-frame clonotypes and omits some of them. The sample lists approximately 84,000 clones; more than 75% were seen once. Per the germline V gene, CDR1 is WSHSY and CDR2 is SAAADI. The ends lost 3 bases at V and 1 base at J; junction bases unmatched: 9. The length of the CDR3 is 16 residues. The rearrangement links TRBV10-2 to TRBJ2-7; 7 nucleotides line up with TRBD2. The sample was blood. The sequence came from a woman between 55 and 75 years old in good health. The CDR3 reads CASSDAGGGRSYEQYF. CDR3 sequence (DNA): TGCGCCAGCAGTGACGCCGGCGGGGGTCGTTCCTACGAGCAGTACTTC.